This record looks at one TCR beta chain sequence and its context. This table comes from immunoSEQ multiplex PCR, and its TCRdb copy is limited to in-frame clones, with some not included. The data show about 100,000 clones, 86% seen once. With 5 bases removed from V and 3 bases from J, the gap between germline ends came to 11 bases. The CDR3 covers 14 residues. The germline CDR1 and CDR2 sequences are MNHEY and SMNVEV (reference sequence). The source of the sample is a study of blood T cell repertoires in COVID-19. This receptor was obtained from a woman in her forties or fifties who had recovered from COVID-19. V gene TRBV27 combines with J gene TRBJ1-5; TRBD1 might be the D (5 bases). The sequencing sample was made of PBMCs or T cells enriched from blood (not recorded which). DNA for the CDR3: TGTGCCAGCAGTATCGGGACTAACAATCAGCCCCAGCATTTT. It translates to CASSIGTNNQPQHF.